This T cell receptor beta chain was sequenced for a study of T and B cells in COVID-19 patients. Turning to the study itself: The recovered cohort's median age was roughly 31 years, versus approximately 73 years in active infection. The study's findings and limits: Highly clonal in active COVID-19, TRB repertoires exceeded healthy-donor diversity and richness at recovery. Early severe-case samples and blood from mildly ill patients during symptoms were in short supply.

BIOMED2 TRB-A/B primer pools were used in multiplex TRB PCR. MiXCR was run by TCRdb on the multiplex PCR reads, yielding one entry per CDR3 protein. Among 14,000 or so distinct CDR3 sequences, roughly 28% were seen once, and the ten largest hold 6.5% to 7%. Each TRB amplification used roughly 220-550 ng of genomic DNA from blood. This clonotype was counted many times. As yet, its antigen is unknown. This CDR3 region has 14 residues. Trimming stripped 6 bases from V and 4 bases from J, with 15 bases between. The chain uses TRBV12-3 or TRBV12-4 and TRBJ1-2, with TRBD1 as a possible D gene (5 bases). The specimen was blood. This TCR was sampled from a human donor who had recovered from COVID-19. CDR3 amino acids: CASRKPGLRYGYTF. CDR3 nucleotides: TGTGCCAGCAGAAAACCAGGGCTGCGCTATGGCTACACCTTC.